This entry features one T cell receptor beta chain sequence. This receptor's antigen is unknown. No quality values exist for individual bases; no much larger clone is one base distant. Whole blood was collected in K2EDTA tubes by collaborating institutions according to the institutions' own protocols. For TCRbeta analysis, collaborators shipped samples as frozen whole blood, isolated PBMCs, or DNA extracted from either of those sample types. The data derive from a study of blood T cell repertoires in COVID-19 (dated by TCRdb to the early 2020s). Regarding the research as a whole: Samples covering the acute and convalescent phases of COVID-19 were provided by collaborators in the United States, Italy and Spain. The dataset comprised deeply sampled blood TCRbeta repertoires from subjects exposed to, actively infected with, or recovered from COVID-19. The material from the prospective study consisted of cDNA or gDNA derived from T cells, B-cell-depleted T cells, or PBMCs. Sample metadata almost always included a de-identified subject ID, COVID-19 status, age in years and sex. Where HLA class I and class II types were available, the types were taken from metadata supplied by the sample provider, not from assay-based typing. Samples came from the ongoing ImmuneRACE study (first 160 participants) plus 1,254 subjects from 6 global collaborators. The repertoires were released in a freely available public database meant as a resource for research on the immune response to SARS-CoV-2.

The immunoSEQ Assay, a bias-controlled multiplex PCR, was used to amplify TCRbeta CDR3 regions from genomic DNA. Concerning the study's data processing: The number of nucleated cells in each sample was estimated by amplification of reference gene primers within the assay. To quantify the absolute abundance of each unique TCRbeta CDR3 rearrangement, sequence reads were collapsed and filtered. For each sample, productive Simpson clonality was calculated as the square root of Simpson's diversity index across productive rearrangements. TCRdb took this table from immuneACCESS and kept in-frame rearrangements with V and J called. Such tables lack part of the clones; where checked against another copy, unresolved V genes explain under half of the gap, and the rest is unexplained. Clonal size and the V and J genes are those of that table, whereas D and trimming came from the DNA. Within this sample are approximately 200,000 clones, with more than 80% of them counted one time only. The ten largest clones take up over 9.5% of the sample.

The paper's findings and limits, for the study overall: How much clinical and demographic metadata was included differed by source and by participant, and the metadata was provided uncurated.

The sequence was obtained from a woman of 80 years or more with acute or convalescent COVID-19. The specimen sequenced was peripheral blood.

The CDR3 reads as follows: CASSPRGSGRGAYEQYF. The bases are TGTGCCAGCAGTCCTCGAGGTAGCGGGAGAGGGGCCTACGAGCAGTACTTC. In this chain, TRBV27 is recombined with TRBJ2-7; 9 junctional bases match TRBD2. From the cysteine up to the phenylalanine, the CDR3 has a length of 17 residues. The entry retains the CDR3 DNA only, 51 bases that are in frame from base 1. Based on the germline V gene (reference sequence), the CDR1 and CDR2 sequences are MNHEY and SMNVEV. Germline trimming amounts to 5 bases on V and 2 bases on J, with 13 as the count of junction bases outside the gene matches.